Listed below are T cell receptor beta chains from one sample, sequenced in a study of blood T cell repertoires in COVID-19. Sequenced by immunoSEQ multiplex PCR; TCRdb stores in-frame clones only, minus some. The data show over 250,000 clones, with about 90% seen just once and approximately 5% held by the top ten. Material: PBMCs or T cells enriched from blood (not recorded which). Receptors originate from a woman in her thirties who had recovered from COVID-19. Each CDR3 is given with its conserved first and last residue. D genes are given only for firm matches.

v_gene: TRBV19; d_gene: TRBD1; j_gene: TRBJ1-5; CDR3aa: CATKGIIRDRSNQPQHF
v_gene: TRBV11-2; d_gene: NA; j_gene: TRBJ1-2; CDR3aa: CASSSRAANYGYTF
v_gene: TRBV3-1/TRBV3-2; d_gene: NA; j_gene: TRBJ1-5; CDR3aa: CASSQDRGPGASNQPQHF
v_gene: TRBV7-2; d_gene: TRBD1; j_gene: TRBJ1-2; CDR3aa: CASSFLQGWNYGYTF
v_gene: TRBV6-1; d_gene: NA; j_gene: TRBJ2-5; CDR3aa: CASSYTGLETQYF
v_gene: TRBV5-1; d_gene: TRBD1; j_gene: TRBJ1-2; CDR3aa: CASSLGQGDGYTF
v_gene: TRBV4-1; d_gene: TRBD1; j_gene: TRBJ2-4; CDR3aa: CASSQGLYNRDRKNIQYF
v_gene: TRBV7-9; d_gene: NA; j_gene: TRBJ1-3; CDR3aa: CASSARGGSPSSGNTIYF
v_gene: TRBV6-5; d_gene: NA; j_gene: TRBJ2-7; CDR3aa: CASSLRQVTDEQYF
v_gene: TRBV4-1; d_gene: TRBD2; j_gene: TRBJ2-3; CDR3aa: CASSQGIAGGAETQYF
v_gene: TRBV5-1; d_gene: TRBD1; j_gene: TRBJ2-2; CDR3aa: CASTSTGGNTGELFF
v_gene: TRBV4-2; d_gene: NA; j_gene: TRBJ1-1; CDR3aa: CASSPPGEGLTEAFF
v_gene: TRBV18; d_gene: TRBD1; j_gene: TRBJ1-4; CDR3aa: CASSEAPGQGPEKLFF
v_gene: TRBV3-1/TRBV3-2; d_gene: TRBD1; j_gene: TRBJ1-4; CDR3aa: CASSQRGTGMEKLFF
v_gene: TRBV7-3; d_gene: NA; j_gene: TRBJ1-2; CDR3aa: CASSPLGGSDGYTF
v_gene: TRBV11-2; d_gene: NA; j_gene: TRBJ2-5; CDR3aa: CASSSTEGETQYF
v_gene: TRBV4-1; d_gene: TRBD1; j_gene: TRBJ2-3; CDR3aa: CASSPSAQGADTQYF
v_gene: TRBV2; d_gene: TRBD1; j_gene: TRBJ1-2; CDR3aa: CASSGGNRGQYGYTF
v_gene: TRBV6-5; d_gene: TRBD1; j_gene: TRBJ2-2; CDR3aa: CASFKWTGQAGELFF
v_gene: TRBV13; d_gene: NA; j_gene: TRBJ1-2; CDR3aa: CASRPRTAYGYTF
v_gene: TRBV6-1; d_gene: NA; j_gene: TRBJ2-1; CDR3aa: CASSDINTGGEFF
v_gene: TRBV6-1; d_gene: TRBD1; j_gene: TRBJ1-2; CDR3aa: CASSERTGVNGYTF
v_gene: TRBV6-5; d_gene: NA; j_gene: TRBJ1-2; CDR3aa: CASSRPGDSYGYTF
v_gene: TRBV18; d_gene: TRBD2; j_gene: TRBJ2-7; CDR3aa: CASSGGSYEQYF
v_gene: TRBV13; d_gene: NA; j_gene: TRBJ1-5; CDR3aa: CASSSAGDQPQHF
v_gene: TRBV28; d_gene: NA; j_gene: TRBJ2-3; CDR3aa: CASSKNRAGPSDTQYF
v_gene: TRBV27; d_gene: NA; j_gene: TRBJ1-2; CDR3aa: CASSLVGALNYGYTF
v_gene: TRBV4-3; d_gene: TRBD1; j_gene: TRBJ1-4; CDR3aa: CASSQTGPEKLFF
v_gene: TRBV13; d_gene: TRBD1; j_gene: TRBJ1-2; CDR3aa: CASSSTGVDGYTF
v_gene: TRBV6-2/TRBV6-3; d_gene: TRBD2; j_gene: TRBJ2-4; CDR3aa: CASSWASGGQVLAKNIQYF
v_gene: TRBV7-2; d_gene: NA; j_gene: TRBJ2-2; CDR3aa: CASTLITAGSGELFF
v_gene: TRBV7-2; d_gene: NA; j_gene: TRBJ1-1; CDR3aa: CASSRTDLEAFF
v_gene: TRBV18; d_gene: NA; j_gene: TRBJ2-1; CDR3aa: CASSLGGTEAYNEQFF
v_gene: TRBV29-1; d_gene: TRBD1; j_gene: TRBJ2-7; CDR3aa: CSVARTGPYEQYF
v_gene: TRBV30; d_gene: NA; j_gene: TRBJ1-1; CDR3aa: CAWSVQVQSEAFF
v_gene: TRBV5-1; d_gene: TRBD1; j_gene: TRBJ1-2; CDR3aa: CASSSRDRGSGYTF
v_gene: TRBV2; d_gene: NA; j_gene: TRBJ1-1; CDR3aa: CASSDMGRGVRGNTEAFF
v_gene: TRBV7-2; d_gene: NA; j_gene: TRBJ1-1; CDR3aa: CASSIQHTEAFF
v_gene: TRBV15; d_gene: NA; j_gene: TRBJ2-2; CDR3aa: CATSRDRRGLVTGELFF
v_gene: TRBV5-1; d_gene: NA; j_gene: TRBJ2-3; CDR3aa: CASSLNPVGGATTDTQYF
v_gene: TRBV6-9; d_gene: TRBD1; j_gene: TRBJ2-7; CDR3aa: CASSARDRRTYEQYF
v_gene: TRBV4-3; d_gene: NA; j_gene: TRBJ1-1; CDR3aa: CASSQDGHRVRDTEAFF
v_gene: TRBV5-6; d_gene: NA; j_gene: TRBJ1-2; CDR3aa: CASSVQVNGYTF
v_gene: TRBV6-1; d_gene: TRBD1; j_gene: TRBJ2-7; CDR3aa: CASSERDSPTSYEQYF